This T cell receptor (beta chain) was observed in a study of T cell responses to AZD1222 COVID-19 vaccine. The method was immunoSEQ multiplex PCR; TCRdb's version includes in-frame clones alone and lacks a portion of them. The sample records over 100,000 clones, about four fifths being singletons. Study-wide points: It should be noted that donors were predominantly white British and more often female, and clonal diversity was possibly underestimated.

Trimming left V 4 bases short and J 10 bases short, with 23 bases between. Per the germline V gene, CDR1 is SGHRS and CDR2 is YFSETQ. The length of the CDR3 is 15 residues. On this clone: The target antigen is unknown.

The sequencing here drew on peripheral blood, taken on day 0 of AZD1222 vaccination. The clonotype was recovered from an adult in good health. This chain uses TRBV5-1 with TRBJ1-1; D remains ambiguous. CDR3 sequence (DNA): TGCGCCAGCAGCCCCTCGGGCCGGTCCCAAGTGGGAGCTTTCTTT. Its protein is CASSPSGRSQVGAFF. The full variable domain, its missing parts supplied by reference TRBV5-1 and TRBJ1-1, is KAGVTQTPRYLIKTRGQQVTLSCSPISGHRSVSWYQQTPGQGLQFLFEYFSETQRNKGNFPGRFSGRQFSNSRSEMNVSTLELGDSALYLCASSPSGRSQVGAFFGQGTRLTVV.